The rows below give T cell receptor beta chains drawn from one sample of a study of T cell responses to AZD1222 COVID-19 vaccine. Sequenced by immunoSEQ multiplex PCR; TCRdb stores in-frame clones only, minus some. The sample holds 80,000 to 100,000 clones; roughly 87% are singletons and the top ten take approximately 5.5%. The material sequenced was peripheral blood, taken on day 0 of AZD1222 vaccination. These receptors all come from an adult in good health. Both conserved end residues are part of each CDR3. The D gene is left open where the match is weak. Some rows mark clone size as missing; the rest say once, few, many or name a class of expanded clone.

d_gene: .
j_gene: TRBJ2-3
len: 14
v_gene: TRBV5-1
abundance: .
CDR3nt: TGCGCCAGCAGCGAGGGGAAGGCGGGAGATACGCAGTATTTT
CDR3aa: CASSEGKAGDTQYF

d_gene: TRBD2
j_gene: TRBJ2-3
len: 13
v_gene: TRBV6-5
abundance: .
CDR3nt: TGTGCCATCGGGACTAGCGTCACAGATACGCAGTATTTT
CDR3aa: CAIGTSVTDTQYF

d_gene: .
j_gene: TRBJ1-6
len: 13
v_gene: TRBV11-2
abundance: .
CDR3nt: TGTGCCAGCAGCTTAGGTCATAATTCACCCCTCCACTTT
CDR3aa: CASSLGHNSPLHF

d_gene: .
j_gene: TRBJ1-2
len: 17
v_gene: TRBV5-4
abundance: .
CDR3nt: TGTGCCAGCAGCTTGGCCGGATTCATCGGGGGCGTACATGGCTACACCTTC
CDR3aa: CASSLAGFIGGVHGYTF

d_gene: .
j_gene: TRBJ1-1
len: 13
v_gene: TRBV12-3/TRBV12-4
abundance: .
CDR3nt: TGTGCCAGCAGTTTCAGAGGTAGCACTGAAGCTTTCTTT
CDR3aa: CASSFRGSTEAFF

d_gene: .
j_gene: TRBJ2-5
len: 14
v_gene: TRBV9
abundance: .
CDR3nt: TGTGCCAGCAGCGTAGGGGGGTTGGAAGAGACCCAGTACTTC
CDR3aa: CASSVGGLEETQYF

d_gene: .
j_gene: TRBJ2-7
len: 13
v_gene: TRBV27
abundance: .
CDR3nt: TGTGCCAGCAGCCTACAGGGAGAGGGCGAGCAGTACTTC
CDR3aa: CASSLQGEGEQYF

d_gene: TRBD1
j_gene: TRBJ2-7
len: 17
v_gene: TRBV19
abundance: .
CDR3nt: TGTGCCAGTAGTATAGGTCATGCGGGACAGGGTATCTACGAGCAGTACTTC
CDR3aa: CASSIGHAGQGIYEQYF

d_gene: .
j_gene: TRBJ2-3
len: 12
v_gene: TRBV6-6
abundance: .
CDR3nt: TGTGCCAGCAGCCCGACGGAAGATACGCAGTATTTT
CDR3aa: CASSPTEDTQYF

d_gene: TRBD1
j_gene: TRBJ2-7
len: 15
v_gene: TRBV2
abundance: .
CDR3nt: TGTGCCAGCAAATTCCAGACAGGGGGTTCCTACGAGCAGTACTTC
CDR3aa: CASKFQTGGSYEQYF

d_gene: .
j_gene: TRBJ1-1
len: 16
v_gene: TRBV30
abundance: .
CDR3nt: TGTGCCTGGAGGACTTCCAGCCTGGGGCGGAACACTGAAGCTTTCTTT
CDR3aa: CAWRTSSLGRNTEAFF

d_gene: TRBD1
j_gene: TRBJ2-6
len: 18
v_gene: TRBV9
abundance: .
CDR3nt: TGTGCCAGCAGCTATGGGACAGCCAAGGGCTCTGGGGCCAACGTCCTGACTTTC
CDR3aa: CASSYGTAKGSGANVLTF

d_gene: .
j_gene: TRBJ2-7
len: 15
v_gene: TRBV5-6
abundance: .
CDR3nt: TGTGCCAGCAGCGGACCGGGACGGGACTTTTACGAGCAGTACTTC
CDR3aa: CASSGPGRDFYEQYF

d_gene: .
j_gene: TRBJ1-1
len: 15
v_gene: TRBV6-5
abundance: .
CDR3nt: TGTGCCAGCAGTTACCCCGGGGTACGGGACACTGAAGCTTTCTTT
CDR3aa: CASSYPGVRDTEAFF

d_gene: .
j_gene: TRBJ2-3
len: 15
v_gene: TRBV6-1
abundance: .
CDR3nt: TGTGCCAGCAGTGACCCTGGTTCTGGCACAGATACGCAGTATTTT
CDR3aa: CASSDPGSGTDTQYF

d_gene: .
j_gene: TRBJ2-1
len: 15
v_gene: TRBV3-1/TRBV3-2
abundance: .
CDR3nt: TGTGCCAGCAGCCAAGCCCTCCTCAGGGACAATGAGCAGTTCTTC
CDR3aa: CASSQALLRDNEQFF

d_gene: .
j_gene: TRBJ2-3
len: 12
v_gene: TRBV6-1
abundance: .
CDR3nt: TGTGCCAGCAGTGAGGCTAGCGCTACGCAGTATTTT
CDR3aa: CASSEASATQYF

d_gene: TRBD1
j_gene: TRBJ1-5
len: 15
v_gene: TRBV19
abundance: .
CDR3nt: TGTGCCAGTAGTATCGAGGGACAGGGCAATCAGCCCCAGCATTTT
CDR3aa: CASSIEGQGNQPQHF

d_gene: .
j_gene: TRBJ2-7
len: 12
v_gene: TRBV27
abundance: .
CDR3nt: TGTGCCAGCAGTGTCCCCGGGGGCGAGCAGTACTTC
CDR3aa: CASSVPGGEQYF

d_gene: .
j_gene: TRBJ2-7
len: 13
v_gene: TRBV12-3/TRBV12-4
abundance: .
CDR3nt: TGTGCCAGCAGTTTGACAGCGACCTACGAGCAGTACTTC
CDR3aa: CASSLTATYEQYF

d_gene: TRBD1
j_gene: TRBJ1-5
len: 15
v_gene: TRBV6-5
abundance: .
CDR3nt: TGTGCCCACCGACAGGGGGCTTTTAGCAATCAGCCCCAGCATTTT
CDR3aa: CAHRQGAFSNQPQHF

d_gene: .
j_gene: TRBJ1-1
len: 14
v_gene: TRBV5-6
abundance: .
CDR3nt: TGTGCCAGCAGCTCACGGGGGGAGGGAACTGAAGCTTTCTTT
CDR3aa: CASSSRGEGTEAFF

d_gene: .
j_gene: TRBJ2-1
len: 11
v_gene: TRBV5-8
abundance: .
CDR3nt: TGTGCCAGCAGCTTTTATAGGGAGCAGTTCTTC
CDR3aa: CASSFYREQFF

d_gene: TRBD2
j_gene: TRBJ2-1
len: 16
v_gene: TRBV10-3
abundance: .
CDR3nt: TGTGCCATCAGTGTGCCTAGCGGGGGGGGTTACAATGAGCAGTTCTTC
CDR3aa: CAISVPSGGGYNEQFF

d_gene: .
j_gene: TRBJ2-1
len: 11
v_gene: TRBV7-2
abundance: few
CDR3nt: TGTGCCAGCAGGTCCGGCAATGAGCAGTTCTTC
CDR3aa: CASRSGNEQFF

d_gene: .
j_gene: TRBJ2-7
len: 14
v_gene: TRBV5-1
abundance: .
CDR3nt: TGCGCCAGCAGCTTGCAATCAGGACGCGACGAGCAGTACTTC
CDR3aa: CASSLQSGRDEQYF

d_gene: .
j_gene: TRBJ2-1
len: 14
v_gene: TRBV11-2
abundance: .
CDR3nt: TGTGCCAGCAGCTCCCAGTGGGCTAACAATGAGCAGTTCTTC
CDR3aa: CASSSQWANNEQFF

d_gene: TRBD1
j_gene: TRBJ2-7
len: 16
v_gene: TRBV7-9
abundance: .
CDR3nt: TGTGCCAGCAGCTTAGCCGGGACAGGGGGCTCCTACGAGCAGTACTTC
CDR3aa: CASSLAGTGGSYEQYF